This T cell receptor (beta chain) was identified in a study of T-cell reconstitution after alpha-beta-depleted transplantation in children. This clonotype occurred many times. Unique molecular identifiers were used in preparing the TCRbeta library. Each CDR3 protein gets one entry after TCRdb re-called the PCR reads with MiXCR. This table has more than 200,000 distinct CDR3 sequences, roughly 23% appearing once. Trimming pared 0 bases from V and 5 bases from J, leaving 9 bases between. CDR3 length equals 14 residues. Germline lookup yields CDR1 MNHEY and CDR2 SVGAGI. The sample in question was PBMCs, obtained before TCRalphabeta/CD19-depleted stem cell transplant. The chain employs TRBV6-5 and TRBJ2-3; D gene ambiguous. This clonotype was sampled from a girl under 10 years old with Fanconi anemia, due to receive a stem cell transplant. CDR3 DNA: TGTGCCAGCAGTTACTCGTTCCCGGTAGATACGCAGTATTTT. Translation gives CASSYSFPVDTQYF.